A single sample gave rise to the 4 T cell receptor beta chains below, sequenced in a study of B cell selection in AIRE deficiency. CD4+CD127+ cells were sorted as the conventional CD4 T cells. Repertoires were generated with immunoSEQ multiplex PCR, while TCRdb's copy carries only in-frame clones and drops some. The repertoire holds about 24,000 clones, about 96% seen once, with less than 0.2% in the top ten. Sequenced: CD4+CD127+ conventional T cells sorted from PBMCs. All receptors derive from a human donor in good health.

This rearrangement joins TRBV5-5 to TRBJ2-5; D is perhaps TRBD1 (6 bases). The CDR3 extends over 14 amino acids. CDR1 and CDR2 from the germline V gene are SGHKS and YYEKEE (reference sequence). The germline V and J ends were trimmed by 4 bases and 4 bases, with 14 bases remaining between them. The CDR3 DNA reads TGTGCCAGCAGCGCAACAGGGATCGCAGAGACCCAGTACTTC. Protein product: CASSATGIAETQYF. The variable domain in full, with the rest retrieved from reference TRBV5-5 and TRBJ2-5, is DAGVTQSPTHLIKTRGQQVTLRCSPISGHKSVSWYQQVLGQGPQFIFQYYEKEERGRGNFPDRFSARQFPNYSSELNVNALLLGDSALYLCASSATGIAETQYFGPGTRLLVL.

The CDR3 here is CASSISGTSGGAKTQYF. For the CDR3, the DNA is TGTGCCAGCAGCATCTCCGGGACTAGCGGGGGGGCCAAGACCCAGTACTTC. V and J are TRBV7-2 and TRBJ2-5; 16 bases are a match to TRBD2. J lost 6 bases, V lost 5 bases, and 9 bases had no gene match. Germline V CDR1 and CDR2: SGHTA, FQGNSA. This CDR3 is built from 17 residues.

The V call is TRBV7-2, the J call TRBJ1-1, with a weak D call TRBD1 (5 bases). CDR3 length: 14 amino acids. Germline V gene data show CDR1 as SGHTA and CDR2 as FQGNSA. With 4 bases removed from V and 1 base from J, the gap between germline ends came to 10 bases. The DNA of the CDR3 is TGTGCCAGCAGCTCCATCACAGGGAACACTGAAGCTTTCTTT. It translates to CASSSITGNTEAFF. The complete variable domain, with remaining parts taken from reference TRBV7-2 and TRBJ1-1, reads GAGVSQSPSNKVTEKGKDVELRCDPISGHTALYWYRQSLGQGLEFLIYFQGNSAPDKSGLPSDRFSAERTGGSVSTLTIQRTQQEDSAVYLCASSSITGNTEAFFGQGTRLTVV.

In DNA form, the CDR3 reads TGTGCCAGCAGCTACCGGGGGACAAACCAAGAGACCCAGTACTTC. Its translation: CASSYRGTNQETQYF. The chain joins TRBV11-3 to TRBJ2-5, with D perhaps TRBD1 or TRBD2 (6 bases each). Germline CDR1 is SGHNT and CDR2 is YENEEA. Trimming removed 4 bases from V and 0 bases from J, with 12 bases in between. This CDR3 has 15 amino acids.